One TCR beta chain is described in this entry. Its specificity is not known. After re-calling the 5' RACE reads, TCRdb lists one entry per CDR3 protein, DNA absent. This sample's table has approximately 550,000 distinct CDR3 sequences. The sample belongs to a study of T cells expressing NK-cell markers. The CDR3 runs 13 residues. Germline V gene data show CDR1 as SGHRS and CDR2 as YFSETQ. Study-level points and caveats: The leading position in the CD3+CD56-NKG2C+ fraction of several donors also went to these clonotypes.

The sequenced sample was blood T cells: a sorted CD56 or NKG2C T cell subset, CD4+ or CD8+ T cells, or bulk PBMC T cells (not recorded which). This TCR was recovered from a man between 18 and 35 years old in good health. This rearrangement joins TRBV5-1 to TRBJ2-7; with no DNA, the TCRdb D assignment of TRBD1 cannot be verified. The chain's CDR3 is CASTVGAGYEQYF. Complete variable domain (other parts from reference TRBV5-1 and TRBJ2-7): KAGVTQTPRYLIKTRGQQVTLSCSPISGHRSVSWYQQTPGQGLQFLFEYFSETQRNKGNFPGRFSGRQFSNSRSEMNVSTLELGDSALYLCASTVGAGYEQYFGPGTRLTVT.